Listed below are T cell receptor beta chains from one sample, sequenced in a study of T-cell reconstitution after alpha-beta-depleted transplantation in children. TCRdb reprocessed the PCR reads with MiXCR, giving one entry per CDR3 protein. The sample includes 450,000 to 700,000 distinct CDR3 sequences, 25% to 30% of them seen just once. The source material was PBMCs, sampled before TCRalphabeta/CD19-depleted stem cell transplant. The origin of the receptors is a boy under two years old with Wiskott-Aldrich syndrome, due to receive a stem cell transplant. The CDR3 runs from the conserved cysteine through the conserved F or W. The D gene is left open where the match is weak. Clone sizes are given selectively: once, few, many, or a class where the clone is expanded.

v_call: TRBV7-9; clone_size: NA; d_call: TRBD2; j_call: TRBJ2-3; cdr3_aa: CASSFIAGGTDTQYF; cdr3_nt: TGTGCCAGCAGCTTCATAGCGGGAGGCACAGATACGCAGTATTTT
v_call: TRBV5-1; clone_size: NA; d_call: NA; j_call: TRBJ1-6; cdr3_aa: CASSLPEWDSPLHF; cdr3_nt: TGCGCCAGCAGCTTGCCCGAGTGGGATTCACCCCTCCACTTT
v_call: TRBV5-8; clone_size: few; d_call: NA; j_call: TRBJ1-2; cdr3_aa: CASSLGQVVRGYTF; cdr3_nt: TGTGCCAGCAGCTTGGGCCAGGTGGTGAGGGGCTACACCTTC
v_call: TRBV20-1; clone_size: NA; d_call: NA; j_call: TRBJ2-7; cdr3_aa: CSARYLPGLQSYEQYF; cdr3_nt: TGCAGTGCTCGCTACCTACCGGGACTCCAATCCTACGAGCAGTACTTC
v_call: TRBV20-1; clone_size: few; d_call: TRBD1; j_call: TRBJ2-2; cdr3_aa: CSATKSDRGRGELFF; cdr3_nt: TGCAGTGCGACTAAGTCGGACAGGGGGCGAGGGGAGCTGTTTTTT
v_call: TRBV20-1; clone_size: few; d_call: TRBD2; j_call: TRBJ2-7; cdr3_aa: CSARDLSWEGRYEQYF; cdr3_nt: TGCAGTGCTAGAGATTTATCGTGGGAGGGCCGGTACGAGCAGTACTTC
v_call: TRBV20-1; clone_size: NA; d_call: TRBD2; j_call: TRBJ2-5; cdr3_aa: CSARSYRGVAGALRETQYF; cdr3_nt: TGCAGTGCTAGATCGTATCGGGGGGTAGCGGGAGCACTGCGGGAGACCCAGTACTTC
v_call: TRBV20-1; clone_size: once; d_call: TRBD2; j_call: TRBJ2-7; cdr3_aa: CSAPVTSGRARSYEQYF; cdr3_nt: TGCAGTGCTCCCGTTACTAGCGGGAGGGCCCGATCCTACGAGCAGTACTTC
v_call: TRBV20-1; clone_size: NA; d_call: NA; j_call: TRBJ1-1; cdr3_aa: CSARVPIGVRDTEAFF; cdr3_nt: TGCAGTGCTAGAGTCCCAATTGGGGTGAGGGACACTGAAGCTTTCTTT
v_call: TRBV5-1; clone_size: NA; d_call: NA; j_call: TRBJ2-1; cdr3_aa: CASSLRGQTSSYNEQFF; cdr3_nt: TGCGCCAGCAGCCTGCGGGGGCAGACTTCCTCCTACAATGAGCAGTTCTTC
v_call: TRBV9; clone_size: few; d_call: TRBD2; j_call: TRBJ2-5; cdr3_aa: CASSHYSGGQETQYF; cdr3_nt: TGTGCCAGCAGCCACTATAGCGGGGGGCAAGAGACCCAGTACTTC
v_call: TRBV20-1; clone_size: NA; d_call: TRBD1; j_call: TRBJ2-5; cdr3_aa: CSAAPGQGSGETQYF; cdr3_nt: TGCAGTGCCGCCCCGGGACAGGGGAGTGGGGAGACCCAGTACTTC
v_call: TRBV5-1; clone_size: NA; d_call: TRBD2; j_call: TRBJ2-1; cdr3_aa: CASSLAGLAGGWNEQFF; cdr3_nt: TGCGCCAGCAGCTTGGCCGGACTAGCGGGAGGGTGGAATGAGCAGTTCTTC
v_call: TRBV2; clone_size: few; d_call: TRBD1; j_call: TRBJ2-2; cdr3_aa: CASRADRGPGELFF; cdr3_nt: TGTGCCAGCAGGGCAGACAGGGGGCCTGGGGAGCTGTTTTTT
v_call: TRBV25-1; clone_size: NA; d_call: NA; j_call: TRBJ2-7; cdr3_aa: CASSEFRGQGEQYF; cdr3_nt: TGTGCCAGCAGTGAATTCAGGGGACAAGGCGAGCAGTACTTC
v_call: TRBV28; clone_size: few; d_call: TRBD2; j_call: TRBJ2-6; cdr3_aa: CASGSLGEGPGANVLTF; cdr3_nt: TGTGCCAGCGGCTCGCTAGGGGAGGGCCCTGGGGCCAACGTCCTGACTTTC
v_call: TRBV5-5; clone_size: few; d_call: TRBD1; j_call: TRBJ1-2; cdr3_aa: CASSSRDSQGYTF; cdr3_nt: TGTGCCAGCAGCTCCCGGGACAGCCAAGGCTACACCTTC
v_call: TRBV27; clone_size: few; d_call: NA; j_call: TRBJ2-5; cdr3_aa: CASRFHGGETQYF; cdr3_nt: TGTGCCAGCAGGTTTCATGGGGGGGAGACCCAGTACTTC
v_call: TRBV6-1; clone_size: NA; d_call: NA; j_call: TRBJ2-2; cdr3_aa: CASSRTEHTGELFF; cdr3_nt: TGTGCCAGCAGTCGAACGGAGCACACCGGGGAGCTGTTTTTT
v_call: TRBV20-1; clone_size: NA; d_call: TRBD1; j_call: TRBJ2-5; cdr3_aa: CSGRQGARQETQYF; cdr3_nt: TGCAGTGGCCGACAGGGGGCTAGGCAAGAGACCCAGTACTTC
v_call: TRBV5-8; clone_size: NA; d_call: TRBD2; j_call: TRBJ2-1; cdr3_aa: CASSLGRTSGRANEQFF; cdr3_nt: TGTGCCAGCAGCTTGGGAAGGACTAGCGGGAGGGCCAATGAGCAGTTCTTC
v_call: TRBV14; clone_size: NA; d_call: TRBD2; j_call: TRBJ2-1; cdr3_aa: CASSRALAGVYSYNEQFF; cdr3_nt: TGTGCCAGCAGCCGCGCACTAGCGGGAGTTTACTCCTACAATGAGCAGTTCTTC
v_call: TRBV7-6; clone_size: NA; d_call: NA; j_call: TRBJ2-5; cdr3_aa: CASSLGPGAGETQYF; cdr3_nt: TGTGCCAGCAGCTTAGGTCCGGGAGCAGGAGAGACCCAGTACTTC
v_call: TRBV5-1; clone_size: NA; d_call: TRBD2; j_call: TRBJ2-7; cdr3_aa: CASRQTGGSYEQYF; cdr3_nt: TGCGCCAGCAGGCAGACGGGAGGCTCCTACGAGCAGTACTTC
v_call: TRBV6-1; clone_size: NA; d_call: TRBD2; j_call: TRBJ2-1; cdr3_aa: CASRGGGFLEQFF; cdr3_nt: TGTGCCAGCAGAGGCGGGGGGTTTTTAGAGCAGTTCTTC
v_call: TRBV20-1; clone_size: once; d_call: NA; j_call: TRBJ1-5; cdr3_aa: CSASFLGAFSNQPQHF; cdr3_nt: TGCAGTGCTAGTTTTCTCGGGGCCTTTAGCAATCAGCCCCAGCATTTT
v_call: TRBV10-3; clone_size: NA; d_call: TRBD1; j_call: TRBJ1-3; cdr3_aa: CAITGTEGAAGNTIYF; cdr3_nt: TGTGCCATCACCGGAACAGAGGGGGCAGCTGGAAACACCATATATTTT